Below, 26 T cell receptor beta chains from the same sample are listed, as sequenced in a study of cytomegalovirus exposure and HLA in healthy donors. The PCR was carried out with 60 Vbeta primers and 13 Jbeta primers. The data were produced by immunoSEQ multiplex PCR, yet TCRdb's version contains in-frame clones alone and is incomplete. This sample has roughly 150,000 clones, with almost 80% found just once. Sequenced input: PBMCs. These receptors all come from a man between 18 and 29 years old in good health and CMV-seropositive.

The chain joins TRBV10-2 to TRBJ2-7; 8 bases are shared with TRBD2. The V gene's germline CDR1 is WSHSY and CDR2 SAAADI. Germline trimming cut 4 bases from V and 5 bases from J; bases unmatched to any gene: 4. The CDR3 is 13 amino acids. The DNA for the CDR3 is TGCGCCAGCAGTGGGACGCGGGGGGACGAGCAGTACTTC. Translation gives CASSGTRGDEQYF.

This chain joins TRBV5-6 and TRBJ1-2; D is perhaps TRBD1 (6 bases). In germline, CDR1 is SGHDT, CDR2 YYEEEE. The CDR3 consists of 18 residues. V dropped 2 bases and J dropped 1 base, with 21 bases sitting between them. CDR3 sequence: CASSFRGQSTLVNYGYTF. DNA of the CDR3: TGTGCCAGCAGCTTCCGCGGACAGTCGACGTTGGTTAACTATGGCTACACCTTC.

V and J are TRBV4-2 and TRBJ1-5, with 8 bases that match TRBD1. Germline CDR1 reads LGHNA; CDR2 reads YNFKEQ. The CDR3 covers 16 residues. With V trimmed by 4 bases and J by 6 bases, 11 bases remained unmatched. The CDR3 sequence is CASSRSAAGGPQPQHF. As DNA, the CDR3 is TGTGCCAGCAGCCGAAGTGCGGCAGGGGGCCCTCAGCCCCAGCATTTT.

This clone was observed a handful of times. In DNA form, the CDR3 reads TGTGCCAGCAGCTCCATCGGAGGAGAAAAACTGTTTTTT. It yields the protein CASSSIGGEKLFF. V gene TRBV5-4 combines with J gene TRBJ1-4; no firm D call. V was pared by 3 bases and J by 8 bases, with 11 bases between. Germline lookup yields CDR1 SGHNT and CDR2 YYREEE (reference sequence). This CDR3 contains 13 residues.

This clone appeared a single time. CDR3 sequence reads: CASSPRKGGVTEAFF. CDR3 sequence (DNA): TGTGCCAGCTCACCACGAAAGGGGGGGGTCACTGAAGCTTTCTTT. The chain has TRBV18 and TRBJ1-1; perhaps TRBD1 as D (6 bases). The germline V gene encodes CDR1 KGHSH and CDR2 LQKENI. The CDR3 loop spans 15 amino acids. V was clipped by 1 base and J by 4 bases, with 13 bases between them.

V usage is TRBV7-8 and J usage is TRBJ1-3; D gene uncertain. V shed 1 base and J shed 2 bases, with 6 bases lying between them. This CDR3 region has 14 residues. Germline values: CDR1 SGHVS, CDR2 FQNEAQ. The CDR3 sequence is CASSLDGAGNTIYF. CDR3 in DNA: TGTGCCAGCAGCTTAGACGGAGCTGGAAACACCATATATTTT.

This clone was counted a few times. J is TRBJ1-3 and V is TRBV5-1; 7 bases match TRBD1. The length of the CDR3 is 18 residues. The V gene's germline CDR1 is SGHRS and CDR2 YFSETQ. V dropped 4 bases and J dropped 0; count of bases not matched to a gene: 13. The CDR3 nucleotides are TGCGCCAGCAGCGGAACCGGGACAGCGCTAAACTCTGGAAACACCATATATTTT. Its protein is CASSGTGTALNSGNTIYF.

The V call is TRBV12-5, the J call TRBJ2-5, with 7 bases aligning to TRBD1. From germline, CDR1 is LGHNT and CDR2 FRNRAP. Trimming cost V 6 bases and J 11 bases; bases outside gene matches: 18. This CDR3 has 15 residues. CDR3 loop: CASGIPGQPVGEQYF. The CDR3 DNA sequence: TGTGCTAGTGGCATACCGGGACAGCCAGTCGGAGAGCAGTACTTC. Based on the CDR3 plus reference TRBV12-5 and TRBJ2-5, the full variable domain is DARVTQTPRHKVTEMGQEVTMRCQPILGHNTVFWYRQTMMQGLELLAYFRNRAPLDDSGMPKDRFSAEMPDATLATLKIQPSEPRDSAVYFCASGIPGQPVGEQYFGPGTRLLVL.

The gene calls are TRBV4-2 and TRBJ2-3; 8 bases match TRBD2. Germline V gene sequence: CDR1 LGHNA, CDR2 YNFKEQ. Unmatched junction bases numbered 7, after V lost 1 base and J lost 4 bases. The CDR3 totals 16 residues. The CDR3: CASSQAAGRAPDTQYF. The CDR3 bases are TGTGCCAGCAGCCAAGCGGCCGGGAGGGCCCCAGATACGCAGTATTTT.

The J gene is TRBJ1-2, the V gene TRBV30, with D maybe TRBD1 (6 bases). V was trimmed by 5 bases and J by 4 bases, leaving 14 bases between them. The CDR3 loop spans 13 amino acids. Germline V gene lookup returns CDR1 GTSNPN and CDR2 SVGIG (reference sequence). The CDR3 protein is CAWLDRSFYGYTF. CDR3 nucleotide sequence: TGTGCCTGGCTCGACAGGAGCTTCTATGGCTACACCTTC.

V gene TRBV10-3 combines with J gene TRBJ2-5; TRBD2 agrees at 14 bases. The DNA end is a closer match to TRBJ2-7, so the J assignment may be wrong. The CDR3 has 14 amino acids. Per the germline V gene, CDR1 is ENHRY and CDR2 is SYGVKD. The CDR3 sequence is CAIRGTSGSPEQYF. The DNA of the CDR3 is TGTGCAATAAGGGGGACTAGCGGGAGCCCCGAGCAGTACTTC.

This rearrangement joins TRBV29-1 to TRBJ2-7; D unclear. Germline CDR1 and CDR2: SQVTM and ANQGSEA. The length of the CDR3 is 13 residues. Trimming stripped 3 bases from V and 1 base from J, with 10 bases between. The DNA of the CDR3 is TGCAGCGTTGAGTGGCGGAATTCCTACGAGCAGTACTTC. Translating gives CSVEWRNSYEQYF.

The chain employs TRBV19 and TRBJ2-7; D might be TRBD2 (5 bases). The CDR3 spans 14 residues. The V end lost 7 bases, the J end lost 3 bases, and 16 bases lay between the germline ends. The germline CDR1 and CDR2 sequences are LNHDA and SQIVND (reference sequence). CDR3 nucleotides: TGTGCCAGTACGATCGCCGGGGTTCGCTACGAGCAGTACTTC. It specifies CASTIAGVRYEQYF.

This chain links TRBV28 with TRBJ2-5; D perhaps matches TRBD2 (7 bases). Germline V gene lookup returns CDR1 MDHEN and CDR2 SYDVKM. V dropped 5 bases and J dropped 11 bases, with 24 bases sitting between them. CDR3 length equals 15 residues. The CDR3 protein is CASSDPQGGGWEQYF. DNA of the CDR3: TGTGCCAGCAGTGACCCTCAGGGAGGGGGATGGGAGCAGTACTTC.

CDR3 loop: CASSQDPSGVTEAFF. CDR3 sequence (DNA): TGCGCCAGCAGCCAAGATCCAAGCGGGGTCACTGAAGCTTTCTTT. J is TRBJ1-1 and V is TRBV4-1; D is ambiguous. The CDR3 covers 15 residues. The V end lost 0 bases, the J end lost 4 bases, and 12 bases lay between the germline ends. Germline V gene lookup returns CDR1 MGHRA and CDR2 YSYEKL.

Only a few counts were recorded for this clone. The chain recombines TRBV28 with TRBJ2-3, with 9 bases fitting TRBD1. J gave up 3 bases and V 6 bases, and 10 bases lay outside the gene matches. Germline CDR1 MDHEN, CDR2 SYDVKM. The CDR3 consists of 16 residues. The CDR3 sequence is CASRPTGQGLTDTQYF. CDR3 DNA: TGTGCCAGCAGACCCACCGGACAGGGGTTAACAGATACGCAGTATTTT.

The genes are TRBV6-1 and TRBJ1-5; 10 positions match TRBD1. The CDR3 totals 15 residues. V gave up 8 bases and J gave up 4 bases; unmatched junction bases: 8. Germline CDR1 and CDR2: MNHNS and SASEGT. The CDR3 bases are TGTGCCAGCGATTACCGGGACAGGGGAAATCAGCCCCAGCATTTT. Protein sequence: CASDYRDRGNQPQHF.

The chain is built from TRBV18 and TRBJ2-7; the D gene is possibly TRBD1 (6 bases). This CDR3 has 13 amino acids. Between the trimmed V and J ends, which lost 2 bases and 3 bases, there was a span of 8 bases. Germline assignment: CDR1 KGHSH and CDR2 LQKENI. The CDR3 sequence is CASSPGGLYEQYF. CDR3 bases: TGTGCCAGCTCACCAGGGGGCCTCTACGAGCAGTACTTC.

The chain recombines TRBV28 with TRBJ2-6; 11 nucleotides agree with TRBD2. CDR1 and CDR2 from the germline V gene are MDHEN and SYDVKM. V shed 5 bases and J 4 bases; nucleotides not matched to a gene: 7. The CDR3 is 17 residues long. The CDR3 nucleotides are TGTGCCAGCAGTCTACTAGCGGGAGCTGCCGGGGCCAACGTCCTGACTTTC. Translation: CASSLLAGAAGANVLTF.

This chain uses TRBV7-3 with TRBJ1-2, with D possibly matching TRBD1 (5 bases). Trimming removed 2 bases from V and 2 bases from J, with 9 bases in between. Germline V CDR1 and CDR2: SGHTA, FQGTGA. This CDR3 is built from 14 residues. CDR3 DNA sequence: TGTGCCAGCAGCTTAGGATCAGGGAACTATGGCTACACCTTC. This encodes CASSLGSGNYGYTF.

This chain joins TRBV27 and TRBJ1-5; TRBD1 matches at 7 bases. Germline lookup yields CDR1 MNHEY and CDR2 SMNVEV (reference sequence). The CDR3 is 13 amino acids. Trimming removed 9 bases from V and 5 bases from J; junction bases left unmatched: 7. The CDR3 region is CASQPTGDQPQHF. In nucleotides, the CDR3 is TGTGCCAGTCAGCCCACAGGGGATCAGCCCCAGCATTTT.

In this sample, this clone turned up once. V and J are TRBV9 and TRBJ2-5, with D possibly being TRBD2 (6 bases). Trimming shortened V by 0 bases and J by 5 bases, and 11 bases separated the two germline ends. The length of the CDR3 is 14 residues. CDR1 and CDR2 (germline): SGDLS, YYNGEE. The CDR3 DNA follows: TGTGCCAGCAGCGTAGAGTCTCGGGGGGAGACCCAGTACTTC. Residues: CASSVESRGETQYF.

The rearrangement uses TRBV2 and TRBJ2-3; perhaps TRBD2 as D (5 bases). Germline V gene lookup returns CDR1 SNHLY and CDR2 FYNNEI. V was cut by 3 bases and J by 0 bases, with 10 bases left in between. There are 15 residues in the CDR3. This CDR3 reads CASSERAPSTDTQYF. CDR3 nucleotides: TGTGCCAGCAGTGAGCGGGCCCCTAGCACAGATACGCAGTATTTT.

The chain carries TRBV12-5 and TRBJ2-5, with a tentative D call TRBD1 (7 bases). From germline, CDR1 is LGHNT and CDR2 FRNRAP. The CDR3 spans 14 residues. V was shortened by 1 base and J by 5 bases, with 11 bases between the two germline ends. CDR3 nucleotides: TGTGCTAGTGGTTTGGGGGCAGGGGGGGAGACCCAGTACTTC. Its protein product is CASGLGAGGETQYF.

Here the CDR3 DNA reads TGCGCCAGCAGCTGGAAGGGGGCTAATGGCTACACCTTC. Its protein product is CASSWKGANGYTF. This rearrangement joins TRBV5-1 to TRBJ1-2; TRBD1 matches at 7 bases. Germline V CDR1 and CDR2: SGHRS, YFSETQ. This CDR3 comprises 13 residues. The junction had 5 bases not matched to a gene; V was cut back by 3 bases and J by 6 bases.

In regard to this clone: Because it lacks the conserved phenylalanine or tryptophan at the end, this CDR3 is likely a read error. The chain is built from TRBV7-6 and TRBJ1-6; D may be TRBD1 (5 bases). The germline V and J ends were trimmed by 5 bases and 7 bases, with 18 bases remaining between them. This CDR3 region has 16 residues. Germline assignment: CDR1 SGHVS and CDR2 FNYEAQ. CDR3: CASSPRQLLVNSPLHL. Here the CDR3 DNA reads TGTGCCAGCAGCCCGAGACAGTTACTTGTCAATTCACCCCTCCACCTT.